One sample yielded the 28 T cell receptor beta chains listed below, sequenced in a study of cytomegalovirus exposure and HLA in healthy donors. In the PCR, 60 Vbeta and 13 Jbeta primers were used. Profiled with immunoSEQ multiplex PCR; TCRdb holds only in-frame clones, not every one. Altogether 75,000 to 90,000 clones are present, around 77% being singletons, with the ten largest covering about 3.5%. Input material: PBMCs. These receptors came from a man aged 45-65 years in good health and CMV-seronegative.

The chain has TRBV6-5 and TRBJ1-1; D is possibly TRBD1 (5 bases). The CDR3 spans 15 residues. Trimming cost V 6 bases and J 1 base, with 15 bases left between them. The germline V gene encodes CDR1 MNHEY and CDR2 SVGAGI. The CDR3 here is CASRPDSTRNTEAFF. CDR3 DNA: TGTGCCAGCAGGCCAGACAGCACCAGGAACACTGAAGCTTTCTTT.

This clone has more than one count but fewer than ten. CDR3 loop: CASSLGAGGGTEAFF. In DNA, the CDR3 is TGTGCCAGCAGCTTGGGGGCAGGGGGCGGCACTGAAGCTTTCTTT. The chain has TRBV5-5 and TRBJ1-1; 8 nucleotides align to TRBD1. Losses at the gene ends were 0 bases for V and 4 bases for J; bases not matched to a gene: 5. Germline values: CDR1 SGHKS, CDR2 YYEKEE (reference sequence). This CDR3 is 15 amino acids long.

J is TRBJ2-7 and V is TRBV11-3; D remains unclear. This CDR3 has 11 amino acids. In germline, CDR1 is SGHNT, CDR2 YENEEA. V was trimmed by 5 bases and J by 6 bases, leaving 8 bases between them. CDR3 DNA: TGTGCCAGCAGCCCCGGTGTCGAGCAGTACTTC. Its protein product is CASSPGVEQYF.

V and J are TRBV30 and TRBJ2-7; TRBD2 is a possible D gene (5 bases). Looked up from germline, CDR1 is GTSNPN and CDR2 is SVGIG (reference sequence). This CDR3 region has 11 residues. Trimming stripped 4 bases from V and 4 bases from J, with 8 bases between. The CDR3 protein is CAWKLGYEQYF. CDR3 coding DNA: TGTGCCTGGAAACTAGGGTACGAGCAGTACTTC.

The chain couples TRBV2 to TRBJ2-4, with 14 bases matching TRBD2. Germline V gene sequence: CDR1 SNHLY, CDR2 FYNNEI. The CDR3 has 14 amino acids. V was clipped by 7 bases and J by 14 bases; unmatched bases: 10. Here the CDR3 reads CASTWTSGGPTEYF. The DNA of the CDR3 is TGTGCCAGCACCTGGACTAGCGGGGGGCCGACAGAGTACTTC.

The chain has TRBV6-5 and TRBJ2-1; possible D gene TRBD2, 6 bases. The germline V gene has CDR1 MNHEY and CDR2 SVGAGI. The CDR3 has 15 residues. V was trimmed by 6 bases and J by 0 bases, leaving 12 bases between them. The CDR3 loop is CASRGLQSSYNEQFF. The CDR3 bases are TGTGCCAGCAGAGGACTACAGAGCTCCTACAATGAGCAGTTCTTC.

The chain has TRBV9 and TRBJ2-1; 7 bases line up with TRBD2. The CDR3 runs to 13 residues. The germline gives CDR1 SGDLS, CDR2 YYNGEE. V trimming: 6 bases; J trimming: 7 bases; junction bases outside the gene matches: 7. CDR3 coding DNA: TGTGCCAGCACTACCCGGACTAGTAATGAGCAGTTCTTC. It translates to CASTTRTSNEQFF.

The chain employs TRBV29-1 and TRBJ2-1, with D possibly matching TRBD2 (6 bases). Trimming left V 7 bases short and J 4 bases short, with 17 bases between. This CDR3 is built from 14 residues. Germline assignment: CDR1 SQVTM and CDR2 ANQGSEA. The chain's CDR3 is CSGAHRRGYNEQFF. DNA of the CDR3: TGCAGCGGCGCGCATAGGCGGGGATACAATGAGCAGTTCTTC.

The CDR3 loop reads CAWSRDRASYEQYF. CDR3 nucleotide sequence: TGTGCCTGGAGTCGGGACAGGGCCTCCTACGAGCAGTACTTC. This chain connects TRBV30 to TRBJ2-7, with 9 bases aligning to TRBD1. The CDR3 spans 14 residues. Germline V CDR1 and CDR2: GTSNPN, SVGIG (reference sequence). The junction had 2 bases not matched to a gene; V was cut back by 2 bases and J by 0 bases.

Here the CDR3 DNA reads TGTGCCACCCATCTGAGCGGGGTTAACACCGGGGAGCTGTTTTTT. It encodes CATHLSGVNTGELFF. The rearrangement links TRBV19 to TRBJ2-2, with TRBD2 identical over 7 bases. V was clipped by 10 bases and J by 2 bases; unmatched bases: 10. This CDR3 is 15 amino acids long. The germline CDR1 and CDR2 sequences are LNHDA and SQIVND (reference sequence).

The rearrangement links TRBV18 to TRBJ2-5; a weak D match, TRBD2 (6 bases). The end of the DNA is better explained by TRBJ2-7, so the J call may be wrong. The germline V gene encodes CDR1 KGHSH and CDR2 LQKENI. This CDR3 is 14 amino acids long. CDR3 protein: CASSPNGGAYEQYF. The CDR3 bases are TGTGCCAGCTCACCAAACGGCGGGGCCTACGAGCAGTACTTC.

This chain links TRBV2 with TRBJ2-3; 11 bases line up with TRBD2. Germline CDR1 SNHLY, CDR2 FYNNEI. V lost 5 bases to trimming and J lost 1 base; unmatched junction nucleotides: 2. The CDR3 extends over 15 amino acids. This CDR3 is CASSTSGGGTDTQYF. DNA for the CDR3: TGTGCCAGCAGTACTAGCGGGGGAGGCACAGATACGCAGTATTTT.

The chain links TRBV28 to TRBJ2-5; D unclear. The last part of the DNA fits TRBJ2-7 better; the J call may be wrong. Germline CDR1 MDHEN, CDR2 SYDVKM. There are 14 residues in the CDR3. CDR3 protein: CASSFDPAMYEQYF. In nucleotides, the CDR3 is TGTGCCAGCAGTTTTGATCCTGCTATGTACGAGCAGTACTTC.

This sequence joins TRBV30 and TRBJ1-2; 7 nucleotides match TRBD1. Trimming at V came to 2 bases and at J to 6 bases, leaving 6 bases not matched to a gene. The CDR3 sequence is 13 residues long. From germline, CDR1 is GTSNPN and CDR2 SVGIG (reference sequence). The CDR3 is CAWSKGQDDGYTF. The CDR3 DNA reads as TGTGCCTGGAGTAAAGGACAGGACGATGGCTACACCTTC. Full variable domain (rest looked up from reference TRBV30 and TRBJ1-2): SQTIHQWPATLVQPVGSPLSLECTVEGTSNPNLYWYRQAAGRGLQLLFYSVGIGQISSEVPQNLSASRPQDRQFILSSKKLLLSDSGFYLCAWSKGQDDGYTFGSGTRLTVV.

CDR3: CASSRSGTGGFYGYTF. Here the CDR3 DNA reads TGTGCCAGCAGCAGATCTGGGACAGGGGGCTTCTATGGCTACACCTTC. The chain combines TRBV27 with TRBJ1-2, with 12 bases aligning to TRBD1. The CDR3 loop spans 16 amino acids. V dropped 6 bases and J dropped 4; count of bases not matched to a gene: 9. From germline, CDR1 is MNHEY and CDR2 SMNVEV (reference sequence).

V is TRBV21-1 and J is TRBJ1-3. TRBV21-1 is designated a pseudogene. This CDR3 is 14 amino acids long. The CDR3 DNA follows: TGTGCCAGCATCAAAGAATACTCTGGAAACACCATATATTTT. The encoded protein is CASIKEYSGNTIYF.

The chain recombines TRBV6-4 with TRBJ1-6; perhaps TRBD1 as D (5 bases). The CDR3 length is 13 residues. Germline lookup yields CDR1 MRHNA and CDR2 SNTAGT. V was shortened by 6 bases and J by 10 bases, with 13 bases between the two germline ends. CDR3 coding DNA: TGTGCCAGCAGCTCCGAAAGGGGCTCACCCCTCCACTTT. Its protein product is CASSSERGSPLHF.

Only one count was recorded for this clone. This CDR3 is CAWGKRGGSQKLFF. DNA of the CDR3: TGTGCCTGGGGAAAACGCGGTGGCAGCCAAAAACTGTTTTTT. V usage is TRBV30 and J usage is TRBJ1-4; no firm D call. V was pared by 5 bases and J by 9 bases, with 19 bases between. This CDR3 comprises 14 residues. Germline-derived CDR1 and CDR2 are GTSNPN and SVGIG (reference sequence).

The chain combines TRBV5-1 with TRBJ1-4, with TRBD1 identical over 8 bases. The J segment lost 8 bases and the V segment lost 0 bases, leaving 0 bases of the junction unmatched. This CDR3 has 13 residues. Per the germline V gene, CDR1 is SGHRS and CDR2 is YFSETQ. The CDR3 DNA follows: TGCGCCAGCAGCTTGGGGGACAGGGAAAAACTGTTTTTT. Protein sequence: CASSLGDREKLFF.

This chain connects TRBV27 to TRBJ2-1, with TRBD2 identical over 10 bases. Germline trimming cut 0 bases from V and 10 bases from J; bases unmatched to any gene: 12. Looked up from germline, CDR1 is MNHEY and CDR2 is SMNVEV (reference sequence). The CDR3 extends over 17 amino acids. The CDR3 sequence: CASSLSGSLAGVQEQFF. The CDR3 nucleotides read TGTGCCAGCAGTTTATCGGGATCCCTAGCGGGGGTACAAGAGCAGTTCTTC.

The CDR3 DNA sequence: TGCGCCAGCAGCCAGGAACCCAGTCAAGAGACCCAGTACTTC. Its protein is CASSQEPSQETQYF. V is TRBV5-1 and J is TRBJ2-5; D unclear. Germline loops: CDR1 SGHRS, CDR2 YFSETQ. There are 14 residues in the CDR3. Trimming took 4 bases from V and 2 from J, leaving 12 bases between them.

The chain employs TRBV7-2 and TRBJ2-3, with TRBD2 matching over 10 bases. Germline assignment: CDR1 SGHTA and CDR2 FQGNSA. The CDR3 consists of 16 residues. The J segment lost 4 bases and the V segment lost 7 bases, leaving 11 bases of the junction unmatched. The CDR3, as DNA: TGTGCCAGCACTCAGAGGAGCGGGGGGGCACCAGATACGCAGTATTTT. Encoded protein: CASTQRSGGAPDTQYF.

The chain is built from TRBV7-8 and TRBJ1-1; 7 nucleotides match TRBD1. Per the germline V gene, CDR1 is SGHVS and CDR2 is FQNEAQ. The CDR3 totals 13 residues. Trimming at V came to 5 bases and at J to 6 bases, leaving 6 bases not matched to a gene. CDR3 nucleotide sequence: TGTGCCAGCAGCGCAGACAGGGAAGCTGAAGCTTTCTTT. Its protein product is CASSADREAEAFF.

Written as DNA, the CDR3 is TGTGCCAGCAGTTACTCAGGGACAGGGGGAACCTACGAGCAGTACTTC. The encoded protein is CASSYSGTGGTYEQYF. The chain couples TRBV6-5 to TRBJ2-7; 11 bases fit TRBD1. The germline gives CDR1 MNHEY, CDR2 SVGAGI. Unmatched junction bases numbered 3, after V lost 0 bases and J lost 2 bases. The length of the CDR3 is 16 residues.

The gene calls are TRBV4-1 and TRBJ2-2; the match to TRBD2 covers 9 bases. The CDR3 spans 16 residues. The ends lost 0 bases at V and 6 bases at J; junction bases unmatched: 5. CDR1 is MGHRA and CDR2 is YSYEKL in the germline V gene. The CDR3 loop is CASSQDRRGGAGELFF. The CDR3 DNA reads as TGCGCCAGCAGCCAAGATAGGCGGGGGGGCGCCGGGGAGCTGTTTTTT.

In DNA form, the CDR3 reads TGTGCCAGTAGTGGGTCGGACTATCAGCCCCAGCATTTT. Translating it yields CASSGSDYQPQHF. The rearrangement joins TRBV19 to TRBJ1-5; D is uncertain. Between the trimmed V and J ends, which lost 5 bases and 5 bases, there was a span of 10 bases. The germline CDR1 and CDR2 sequences are LNHDA and SQIVND (reference sequence). This CDR3 spans 13 amino acids. The full variable domain, its missing parts supplied by reference TRBV19 and TRBJ1-5, is DGGITQSPKYLFRKEGQNVTLSCEQNLNHDAMYWYRQDPGQGLRLIYYSQIVNDFQKGDIAEGYSVSREKKESFPLTVTSAQKNPTAFYLCASSGSDYQPQHFGDGTRLSIL.

This clone turned up a few times. The chain recombines TRBV28 with TRBJ1-5; D possibly corresponds to TRBD1 (5 bases). Germline V gene lookup returns CDR1 MDHEN and CDR2 SYDVKM. This CDR3 contains 15 residues. V shed 6 bases and J shed 9 bases, with 21 bases lying between them. CDR3 coding DNA: TGTGCCAGCAGCCCTACAGGTAGGGCCGCATCGCCCCAGCATTTT. Encoded protein: CASSPTGRAASPQHF. Full variable domain (remainder filled in from reference TRBV28 and TRBJ1-5): DVKVTQSSRYLVKRTGEKVFLECVQDMDHENMFWYRQDPGLGLRLIYFSYDVKMKEKGDIPEGYSVSREKKERFSLILESASTNQTSMYLCASSPTGRAASPQHFGDGTRLSIL.

V gene TRBV4-3 combines with J gene TRBJ2-7; the D gene is possibly TRBD1 (6 bases). Germline loops: CDR1 LGHNA, CDR2 YSLEER. V was trimmed by 0 bases and J by 5 bases, leaving 11 bases between them. The CDR3 covers 14 residues. CDR3 sequence reads: CASSQDPGTNEQYF. DNA for the CDR3: TGCGCCAGCAGCCAAGACCCGGGGACAAACGAGCAGTACTTC.